This record looks at one T cell receptor (beta chain) sequence and its context. Its specific antigen is unknown. No clone much larger than this one lies a single base away; base qualities are absent. The CDR3 regions of human TCRbeta chains were analyzed by immunosequencing. The paper's data handling went like this. Repertoire TCRs were matched against a reference library of SARS-CoV-2-specific TCRs generated with the MIRA antigen-specificity platform. Breadth was defined as the fraction of unique TCRs that were SARS-CoV-2-associated, and depth was defined as the fraction of total T cells that were SARS-CoV-2-associated. Using the MIRA data, each spike-specific TCR was assigned both to the spike region to which the TCR was reactive and to a CD4 or CD8 class. Log10-transformed breadth and depth values were compared by one-way ANOVA with Sidak's multiple comparisons tests. The immuneACCESS repertoire file appears here via TCRdb, limited to in-frame rearrangements. These files lack a portion of the clones; in checked studies, under half of the deficit traces to unresolved V genes, and the cause of the others is not known. V and J calls and clone size follow that table, whereas D and trimming were derived from the DNA. The sample table contains fewer than 100,000 clones; only one count was recorded for roughly nine tenths of them. The ten largest clonotypes hold 11% of the sample.

These data come from a study of T cell responses to AZD1222 COVID-19 vaccine (dated by TCRdb to the early 2020s). Context from the whole study: TCR sequencing covered more than 230 trial participants: 200 to 220 given two doses of AZD1222 and 26 given two doses of MenACWY control vaccine. Trial participants were enrolled by age into subgroups of 18-55, 56-69 and 70-plus years, and around 150, 29 and 61 TCR-sequenced participants, respectively, were included in these subgroups.

As encoded in the germline V gene, CDR1 is SNHLY while CDR2 is FYNNEI. The junction shows trimming of 6 bases on V and 3 bases on J, plus 13 bases between the germline ends. Spanning cysteine to phenylalanine, the CDR3 consists of 14 amino acids. The DNA shown is the 42-base CDR3, in frame from base 1. Broader findings and caveats from the paper: The vaccine-associated CD4 TCRs covered the entire spike protein, and the dominant responses fell in regions 160-218 and 743-854. Reportedly, almost half of the unique spike-specific TCRs recognized epitopes lying outside the regions that are mutated in the B.1.351 and B.1.1.7 variants. Participants were mostly white British and included more females than males, and it was suggested by the authors that clonal diversity may have been underestimated. In the small 56-69-year group, the increase in depth fell short of significance, most likely because of low power. Conclusions about previously exposed vaccinees were limited because only six AZD1222 recipients were SARS-CoV-2 seropositive at baseline. After two AZD1222 doses, spike-specific TCR breadth and depth were significantly higher than at day 0 and than in MenACWY recipients. Because no day 14 peak-response samples were available, repertoires were characterized only after the peak T cell response.

The time point label, read with the paper, signifies: about 28 days (+/-7) after the second vaccine dose. AZD1222 recipients whose second dose came at about 4 weeks and those whose second dose came at about 12 weeks were combined into one group, since spike-specific TCR depth and breadth did not differ between the two schedules. The vaccinee samples were drawn from two UK trials, COV001 and COV002, one of which was a single-blind randomized controlled phase 2/3 trial testing AZD1222 (ChAdOx1 nCoV-19) in healthy adults. For TCRbeta chain sequencing, PBMC samples from trial participants were taken at day 0 and at day 28 after the second dose.

Recombination joined TRBV2 with TRBJ2-3, with TRBD2 perhaps the D gene, on 6 matching bases. The source material was peripheral blood, sampled 28 days after the second AZD1222 dose. The receptor was isolated from an adult who received the AZD1222 COVID-19 vaccine. The DNA sequence is TGTGCCAGCAGGTCCGGGGGATGGACAGATACGCAGTATTTT. Its translation reads: CASRSGGWTDTQYF.